This entry lists 32 T cell receptor beta chains sequenced from one sample in a study of regulatory T cells in long-lasting Graves disease. The time point was: newly diagnosed GD, antithyroid drugs for less than 3 months. With RNA extracted from PBMCs as input, the TCR library was made. Sequencing libraries for TCR beta were prepared with iRepertoire HTBI primers and Arm-PCR of CDR3 regions. One entry per CDR3 protein, called by TCRdb with MiXCR from the multiplex PCR reads. This sample has hundreds of thousands of distinct CDR3 sequences; over 15% occur once, and the top ten carry 25% to 30%. The same specimen was also included in a second study, on T cells in Graves' hyperthyroidism and ophthalmopathy.

Sequenced material: peripheral blood mononuclear cells (PBMCs), taken at new diagnosis, from a patient treated with antithyroid drugs. The receptors come from a man aged 40-49 years with Graves disease.

There are many counts of this clonotype. The rearrangement uses TRBV18 and TRBJ2-1; D not resolved. V lost 5 bases and J 3 bases, leaving 11 bases between the germline ends. From germline, CDR1 is KGHSH and CDR2 LQKENI. The CDR3 consists of 14 residues. Written as DNA, the CDR3 is TGTGCCAGCTCAGAGACATTGAACTACAATGAGCAGTTCTTC. Translation: CASSETLNYNEQFF.

This clonotype was found many times. The chain employs TRBV14 and TRBJ2-7; D is unresolved. Looked up from germline, CDR1 is SGHDN and CDR2 is FVKESK. The CDR3 runs to 13 residues. Trimming cost V 1 base and J 2 bases, with 6 bases left between them. Written as DNA, the CDR3 is TGTGCCAGCAGCCAAGCGTCAACCTACGAGCAGTACTTC. Its translation is CASSQASTYEQYF.

The chain links TRBV6-2 or TRBV6-3 to TRBJ1-2; 8 bases align to TRBD1. V lost 4 bases and J lost 4; bases outside the gene matches: 5. The germline V gene encodes CDR1 MNHEY and CDR2 SVGEGT. The CDR3 contains 14 residues. The CDR3 DNA sequence: TGTGCCAGCAGTTCCGCCGACAGGGGCTATGGCTACACCTTC. This sequence encodes CASSSADRGYGYTF.

The CDR3 sequence: CATMESANNQETQYF. CDR3 nucleotide sequence: TGTGCCACAATGGAATCTGCGAATAATCAAGAGACCCAGTACTTC. The chain has TRBV15 and TRBJ2-5; D is ambiguous. Germline assignment: CDR1 LNHNV and CDR2 YYDKDF (reference sequence). The CDR3 loop spans 15 amino acids. V was shortened by 9 bases and J by 2 bases, with 19 bases between the two germline ends.

This clonotype showed up many times. The V and J genes are TRBV20-1 and TRBJ2-7; D might be TRBD2 (5 bases). The CDR3 sequence is 11 residues long. Germline V CDR1 and CDR2: DFQATT, SNEGSKA (reference sequence). Trimming took 5 bases from V and 6 from J, leaving 11 bases between them. In DNA form, the CDR3 reads TGCAGTGCTCCTCTCGGAGGCGAGCAGTACTTC. It yields the protein CSAPLGGEQYF.

This clonotype was found a few times. The chain has TRBV14 and TRBJ2-5; tentatively, D is TRBD2 (5 bases). CDR1 and CDR2 from the germline V gene are SGHDN and FVKESK. The CDR3 is 13 amino acids. The V gene lost 3 bases and the J gene lost 4 bases, with 9 bases spanning the gap. The DNA for the CDR3 is TGTGCCAGCAGCCACATAGGAGGAGAGACCCAGTACTTC. Translated, it gives CASSHIGGETQYF.

Many counts were recorded for this clonotype. The chain links TRBV3-1 to TRBJ2-3, with D maybe TRBD1 (6 bases). This CDR3 spans 14 amino acids. V was cut by 2 bases and J by 2 bases, with 8 bases left in between. Germline values: CDR1 LGHDT, CDR2 YNNKEL (reference sequence). Here the CDR3 DNA reads TGTGCCAGCAGCCAAAGGACAGCCACAGATACGCAGTATTTT. Its translation is CASSQRTATDTQYF.

This clonotype has ten or more counts. The V gene is TRBV4-1, the J gene TRBJ2-3, with 9 bases identical to TRBD2. The length of the CDR3 is 16 residues. From germline, CDR1 is MGHRA and CDR2 YSYEKL. The J segment lost 2 bases and the V segment lost 3 bases, leaving 6 bases of the junction unmatched. CDR3 in DNA: TGCGCCAGCAGCCACTTAGTAGCGGGGGCCACAGATACGCAGTATTTT. Translation: CASSHLVAGATDTQYF.

This clonotype occurred once. A much larger clone differs by one base, so this may be a read error. The rearrangement links TRBV28 to TRBJ2-6, with D maybe TRBD2 (6 bases). Germline CDR1 is MDHEN and CDR2 is SYDVKM. This CDR3 is 16 amino acids long. The CDR3 DNA is TGTGCCAGCGGTTTACCCGGGGGTACCGGGGCCAACGTCCTGACTTTC. Its translation is CASGLPGGTGANVLTF.

This clonotype was observed many times. This chain links TRBV6-1 with TRBJ1-2; possibly TRBD1 for D (6 bases). V was shortened by 7 bases and J by 0 bases, with 21 bases between the two germline ends. This CDR3 spans 17 amino acids. CDR1 and CDR2 from the germline V gene are MNHNS and SASEGT. The CDR3: CASITLRGRAANYGYTF. The CDR3 bases are TGTGCCAGCATCACACTCAGGGGCAGAGCAGCTAACTATGGCTACACCTTC.

Many counts were recorded for this clonotype. This rearrangement joins TRBV30 to TRBJ1-6; D might be TRBD1 (5 bases). The germline gives CDR1 GTSNPN, CDR2 SVGIG (reference sequence). Trimming removed 4 bases from V and 7 bases from J, with 11 bases in between. This CDR3 comprises 13 residues. The CDR3 DNA reads TGTGCCTGGACCCGGGACGGAAATTCACCCCTCCACTTT. This encodes CAWTRDGNSPLHF.

This clonotype was seen many times. The chain couples TRBV5-1 to TRBJ1-3; D is unresolved. CDR1 is SGHRS and CDR2 is YFSETQ in the germline V gene. The CDR3 extends over 14 amino acids. The V and J ends lost 0 bases and 3 bases respectively, with 7 bases between them. The CDR3 DNA reads as TGCGCCAGCAGCTTGGCCAGCCTTGGAAACACCATATATTTT. Translated, it gives CASSLASLGNTIYF.

The rearrangement links TRBV20-1 to TRBJ2-7; D perhaps matches TRBD1 (6 bases). The CDR3 totals 14 residues. Germline loops: CDR1 DFQATT, CDR2 SNEGSKA (reference sequence). Deletions cut 2 bases from V and 8 bases from J, with 19 bases between. DNA for the CDR3: TGCAGTGCTAGACAACGACAGGCTAGGTTGAAGCAGTACTTC. It codes for CSARQRQARLKQYF.

Only a few counts were recorded for this clonotype. The chain couples TRBV4-1 to TRBJ2-7, with TRBD1 identical over 9 bases. Germline trimming cut 3 bases from V and 5 bases from J; bases unmatched to any gene: 8. Per the germline V gene, CDR1 is MGHRA and CDR2 is YSYEKL. The CDR3 sequence is 15 residues long. The CDR3 DNA follows: TGCGCCAGCAGCCACCCGGGACAGGGAGTCCACGAGCAGTACTTC. Translating gives CASSHPGQGVHEQYF.

About this clonotype: With a much larger clone just one base away, this may be a read error. This chain uses TRBV7-2 with TRBJ2-1, with TRBD1 as a possible D gene (6 bases). The better agreement between TRBJ2-7 and the DNA end casts doubt on the J call. This CDR3 is built from 15 residues. Germline-derived CDR1 and CDR2 are SGHTA and FQGNSA. Here the CDR3 reads CASSDVGAMYNEQYF. In nucleotides, the CDR3 is TGTGCCAGCAGTGATGTGGGGGCGATGTACAATGAGCAGTACTTC.

This clonotype was seen ten or more times. The chain joins TRBV12-3 or TRBV12-4 to TRBJ2-2; possible D gene TRBD1, 6 bases. The CDR3 loop spans 16 amino acids. Trimming left V 3 bases short and J 7 bases short, with 18 bases between. The CDR3 coding sequence is TGTGCCAGCAGTTTTCTCAGGGGTGCTTCTCACGGGGAGCTGTTTTTT. It translates to CASSFLRGASHGELFF.

This clonotype was detected ten times or more. This chain connects TRBV6-5 to TRBJ1-4, with a possible D match to TRBD1 (5 bases). CDR1 and CDR2 from the germline V gene are MNHEY and SVGAGI. Trimming removed 0 bases from V and 4 bases from J, with 12 bases in between. CDR3 size: 16 residues. CDR3 sequence reads: CASSYSSAGSNEKLFF. Here the CDR3 DNA reads TGTGCCAGCAGTTACTCGTCCGCAGGGAGTAATGAAAAACTGTTTTTT.

V usage is TRBV20-1 and J usage is TRBJ2-3; no clear D gene. The CDR3 spans 12 residues. Trimming took off 7 bases at V and 2 bases at J, with 10 bases between the two ends. The germline V gene has CDR1 DFQATT and CDR2 SNEGSKA (reference sequence). CDR3 protein: CSGVRVTDTQYF. Here the CDR3 DNA reads TGCAGTGGTGTCCGGGTCACAGATACGCAGTATTTT.

The sample holds many counts of this clonotype. The rearrangement links TRBV5-5 to TRBJ2-7, with TRBD1 matching 9 bases. Germline CDR1 reads SGHKS; CDR2 reads YYEKEE (reference sequence). The CDR3 runs to 14 residues. J gave up 4 bases and V 5 bases, and 7 bases lay outside the gene matches. The CDR3, as DNA: TGTGCCAGCAGGGGACAGGGCGGTGGGTACGAGCAGTACTTC. Translation gives CASRGQGGGYEQYF.

This chain joins TRBV18 and TRBJ2-1, with TRBD2 identical over 9 bases. CDR3 length equals 15 residues. Germline trimming cut 6 bases from V and 3 bases from J; bases unmatched to any gene: 6. Germline lookup yields CDR1 KGHSH and CDR2 LQKENI. This CDR3 reads CASSPRLAVYNEQFF. The DNA of the CDR3 is TGTGCCAGCTCTCCCAGACTAGCGGTCTACAATGAGCAGTTCTTC.

In this sample, this clonotype turned up many times. The chain combines TRBV5-1 with TRBJ2-1; 9 bases line up with TRBD2. CDR1 SGHRS and CDR2 YFSETQ come from the germline V gene. Trimming took 0 bases from V and 5 from J; bases not matched to a gene: 9. CDR3 length equals 17 residues. CDR3 sequence (DNA): TGCGCCAGCAGCTTGGGAGTAGCGGGGGCTGTCCACAATGAGCAGTTCTTC. Translation gives CASSLGVAGAVHNEQFF. Drawing the rest from reference TRBV5-1 and TRBJ2-1, the complete variable domain is KAGVTQTPRYLIKTRGQQVTLSCSPISGHRSVSWYQQTPGQGLQFLFEYFSETQRNKGNFPGRFSGRQFSNSRSEMNVSTLELGDSALYLCASSLGVAGAVHNEQFFGPGTRLTVL.

The table lists this clonotype with many counts. V is TRBV11-2 and J is TRBJ1-1; D is possibly TRBD1 (6 bases). This CDR3 is 13 amino acids long. The ends were cut back, 0 bases at V and 11 bases at J, with 13 bases in the middle. Germline loops: CDR1 SGHAT, CDR2 FQNNGV. CDR3 amino acids: CASSLDQGRVAFF. CDR3 DNA sequence: TGTGCCAGCAGCTTAGATCAGGGGAGGGTGGCTTTCTTT.

This clonotype was seen ten or more times. The chain employs TRBV7-2 and TRBJ2-7; D ambiguous. This CDR3 contains 13 residues. Per germline, CDR1 SGHTA and CDR2 FQGNSA. Trimming shortened V by 2 bases and J by 2 bases, and 7 bases separated the two germline ends. The CDR3 DNA follows: TGTGCCAGCAGCTTATATGTCACCTACGAGCAGTACTTC. Protein: CASSLYVTYEQYF.

With regard to this clonotype: Given the absence of the conserved phenylalanine or tryptophan at the CDR3 end, a read error is likely. This chain links TRBV5-1 with TRBJ2-1; 8 bases agree with TRBD2. The germline V gene has CDR1 SGHRS and CDR2 YFSETQ. This CDR3 comprises 16 residues. The V and J ends lost 4 bases and 7 bases, in that order; junction bases with no gene match: 13. The CDR3 DNA reads TGCGCCAGCAGCCGACTATCGGGGGGGCCTTGGAATGAGCAGTTCTCC. Amino acid sequence: CASSRLSGGPWNEQFS.

This clonotype was counted at least ten times. V and J are TRBV29-1 and TRBJ2-1, with unresolved D. V was pared by 1 base and J by 4 bases, with 5 bases between. Germline V CDR1 and CDR2: SQVTM, ANQGSEA. This CDR3 contains 12 residues. CDR3 residues: CSVEGGYNEQFF. The CDR3 DNA is TGCAGCGTTGAAGGGGGATACAATGAGCAGTTCTTC.

This chain connects TRBV29-1 to TRBJ1-5; 7 nucleotides agree with TRBD1. The CDR3 contains 14 residues. Germline V gene data show CDR1 as SQVTM and CDR2 as ANQGSEA. Trimming removed 6 bases from V and 4 bases from J; junction bases left unmatched: 9. CDR3 residues: CSVVPQGGNQPQHF. The CDR3 DNA reads as TGCAGCGTCGTCCCTCAGGGGGGGAATCAGCCCCAGCATTTT.

This clonotype was picked up many times. V and J are TRBV2 and TRBJ2-5, with 11 bases identical to TRBD2. Germline V gene data show CDR1 as SNHLY and CDR2 as FYNNEI. With 2 bases clipped from V and 6 bases from J, the junction kept 11 bases outside the gene matches. The CDR3 spans 17 residues. The CDR3 sequence: CASSEMLVAGGPKTQYF. For the CDR3, the DNA is TGTGCCAGCAGTGAAATGCTGGTAGCGGGGGGGCCCAAGACCCAGTACTTC.

This clonotype has only a few counts. The chain combines TRBV5-1 with TRBJ2-5; TRBD2 matches 10 bases. From germline, CDR1 is SGHRS and CDR2 YFSETQ. The CDR3 is 17 amino acids. The junction had 13 bases not matched to a gene; V was cut back by 4 bases and J by 4 bases. CDR3 DNA sequence: TGCGCCAGCAGCCCCGGAGGGCTAGCGGGGGTGGCAGAGACCCAGTACTTC. Amino acid sequence: CASSPGGLAGVAETQYF. Using reference TRBV5-1 and TRBJ2-5 for the parts outside the CDR3, the full variable domain is KAGVTQTPRYLIKTRGQQVTLSCSPISGHRSVSWYQQTPGQGLQFLFEYFSETQRNKGNFPGRFSGRQFSNSRSEMNVSTLELGDSALYLCASSPGGLAGVAETQYFGPGTRLLVL.

This clonotype came up many times. The V call is TRBV30, the J call TRBJ1-2, with 7 bases lining up with TRBD1. CDR1 is GTSNPN, CDR2 SVGIG, per germline (reference sequence). With V trimmed by 1 base and J by 5 bases, 4 bases remained unmatched. There are 13 residues in the CDR3. This CDR3 reads CAWSDGTAYGYTF. The CDR3 DNA reads as TGTGCCTGGAGTGACGGGACAGCGTATGGCTACACCTTC.

This clonotype has only a few counts. V gene TRBV5-5 combines with J gene TRBJ1-6, with D unclear. Between the trimmed V and J ends, which lost 0 bases and 9 bases, there was a span of 13 bases. Germline V gene sequence: CDR1 SGHKS, CDR2 YYEKEE (reference sequence). This CDR3 is 15 amino acids long. CDR3 DNA sequence: TGTGCCAGCAGCTTGGCCAGCTCCTGGGGTTCACCCCTCCACTTT. Amino acid sequence: CASSLASSWGSPLHF.

As regards this clonotype: Being one base from a much bigger clone, this may be a read error. The rearrangement joins TRBV6-2 or TRBV6-3 to TRBJ2-1, with 10 nucleotides matching TRBD2. This CDR3 comprises 15 residues. The V gene's germline CDR1 is MNHEY and CDR2 SVGEGT. The CDR3 sequence: CASGYAASGGNEQFF. The CDR3 DNA reads TGTGCCAGCGGTTACGCGGCTAGCGGGGGTAATGAGCAGTTCTTC.

Many counts were recorded for this clonotype. The rearrangement uses TRBV7-3 and TRBJ2-2; 8 nucleotides agree with TRBD2. V was pared by 4 bases and J by 3 bases, with 10 bases of the junction left unmatched. This CDR3 is built from 17 residues. Germline CDR1 is SGHTA and CDR2 is FQGTGA. CDR3 amino acids: CASSYSGTRTDTGELFF. The CDR3 region has the DNA TGTGCCAGCAGCTACTCCGGGACTAGGACCGACACCGGGGAGCTGTTTTTT.